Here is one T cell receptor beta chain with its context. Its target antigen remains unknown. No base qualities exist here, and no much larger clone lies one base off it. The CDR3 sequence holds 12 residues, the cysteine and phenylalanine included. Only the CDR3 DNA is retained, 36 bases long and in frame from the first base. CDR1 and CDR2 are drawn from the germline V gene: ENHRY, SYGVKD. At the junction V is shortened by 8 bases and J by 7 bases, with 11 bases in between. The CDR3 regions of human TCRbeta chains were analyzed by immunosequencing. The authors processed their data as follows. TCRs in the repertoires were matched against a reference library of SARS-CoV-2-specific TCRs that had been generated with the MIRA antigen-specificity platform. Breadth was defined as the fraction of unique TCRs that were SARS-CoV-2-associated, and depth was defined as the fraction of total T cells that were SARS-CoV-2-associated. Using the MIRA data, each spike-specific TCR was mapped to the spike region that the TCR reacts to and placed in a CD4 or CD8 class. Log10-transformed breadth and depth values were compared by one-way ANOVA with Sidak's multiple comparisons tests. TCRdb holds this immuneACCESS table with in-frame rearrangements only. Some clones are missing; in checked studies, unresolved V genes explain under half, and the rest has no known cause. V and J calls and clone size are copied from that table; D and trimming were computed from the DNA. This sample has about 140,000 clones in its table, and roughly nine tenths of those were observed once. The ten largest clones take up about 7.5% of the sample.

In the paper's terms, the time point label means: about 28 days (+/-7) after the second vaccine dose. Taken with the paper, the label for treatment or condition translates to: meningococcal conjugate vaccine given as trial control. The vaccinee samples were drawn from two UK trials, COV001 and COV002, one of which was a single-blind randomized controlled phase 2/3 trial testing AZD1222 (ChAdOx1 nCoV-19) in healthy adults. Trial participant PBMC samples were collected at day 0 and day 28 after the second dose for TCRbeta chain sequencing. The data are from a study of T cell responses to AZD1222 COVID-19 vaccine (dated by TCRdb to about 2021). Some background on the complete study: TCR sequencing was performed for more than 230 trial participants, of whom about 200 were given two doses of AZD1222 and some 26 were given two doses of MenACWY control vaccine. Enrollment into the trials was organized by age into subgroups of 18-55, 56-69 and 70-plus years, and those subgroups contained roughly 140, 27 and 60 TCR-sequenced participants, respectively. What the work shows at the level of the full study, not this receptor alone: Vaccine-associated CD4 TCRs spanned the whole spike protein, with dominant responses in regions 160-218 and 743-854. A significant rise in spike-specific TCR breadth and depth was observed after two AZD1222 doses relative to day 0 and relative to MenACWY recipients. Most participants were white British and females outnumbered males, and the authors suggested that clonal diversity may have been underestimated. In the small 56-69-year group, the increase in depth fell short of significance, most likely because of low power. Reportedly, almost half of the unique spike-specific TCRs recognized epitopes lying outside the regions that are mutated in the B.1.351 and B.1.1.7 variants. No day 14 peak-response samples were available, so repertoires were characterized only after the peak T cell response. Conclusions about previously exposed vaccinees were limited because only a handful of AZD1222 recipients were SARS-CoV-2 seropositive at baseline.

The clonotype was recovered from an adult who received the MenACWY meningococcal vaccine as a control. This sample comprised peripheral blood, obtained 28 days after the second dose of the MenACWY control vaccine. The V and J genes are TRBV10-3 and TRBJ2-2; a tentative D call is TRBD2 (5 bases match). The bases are TGTGCCATCCGCCGGGGAAACGGGGAGCTGTTTTTT. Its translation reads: CAIRRGNGELFF.